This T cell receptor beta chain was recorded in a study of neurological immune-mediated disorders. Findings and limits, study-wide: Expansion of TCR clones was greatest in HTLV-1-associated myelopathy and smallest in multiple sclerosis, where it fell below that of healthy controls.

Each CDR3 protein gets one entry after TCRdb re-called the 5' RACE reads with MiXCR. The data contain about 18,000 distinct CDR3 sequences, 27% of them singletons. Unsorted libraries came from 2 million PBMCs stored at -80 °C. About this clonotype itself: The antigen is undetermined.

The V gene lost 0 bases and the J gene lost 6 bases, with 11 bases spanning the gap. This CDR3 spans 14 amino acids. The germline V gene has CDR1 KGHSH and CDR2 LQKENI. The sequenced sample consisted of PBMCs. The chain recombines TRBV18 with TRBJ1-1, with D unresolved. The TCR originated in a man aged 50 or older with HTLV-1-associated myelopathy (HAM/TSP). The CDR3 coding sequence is TGTGCCAGCTCACCACCGCAGTGGGGTGCTGAAGCTTTCTTT. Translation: CASSPPQWGAEAFF.